This is a list of T cell receptor beta chains from one sample in a study of cytomegalovirus exposure and HLA in healthy donors. Generated by immunoSEQ multiplex PCR, the TCRdb table keeps only in-frame clones and is missing some. The sample has 95,000 to 150,000 clones, over 65% seen once. What was sequenced was PBMCs. The receptors originated from a woman in her forties in good health and CMV-seropositive. The CDR3 runs from the conserved cysteine through the conserved F or W. A D gene is named only where the DNA matches it firmly. The size field is filled for only some rows; it gives once, few, many or a size class.

CDR3	DNA	V	J	size	D
CASSPGTVQETQYF	TGTGCCAGCAGCCCCGGGACAGTGCAAGAGACCCAGTACTTC	TRBV7-9	TRBJ2-5	once	TRBD1
CASSPERVGQPQHF	TGTGCCAGCTCACCAGAGAGGGTCGGGCAGCCCCAGCATTTT	TRBV18	TRBJ1-5	-	-
CASSLGLAGTYEQYF	TGTGCCAGCAGCTTGGGTCTAGCGGGTACCTACGAGCAGTACTTC	TRBV5-6	TRBJ2-7	-	TRBD2
CASSDGTTVGGETQYF	TGTGCCAGCAGTGATGGGACTACCGTCGGCGGAGAGACCCAGTACTTC	TRBV2	TRBJ2-5	-	TRBD2
CASSSSVNEQFF	TGCGCCAGCAGCTCTTCGGTGAATGAGCAGTTCTTC	TRBV5-1	TRBJ2-1	-	-
CASSLRTAGSYTF	TGTGCCAGCAGTCTTAGGACGGCGGGGAGTTACACCTTC	TRBV5-6	TRBJ1-2	-	-
CASSIPGLGQPQHF	TGTGCCAGTAGTATACCAGGATTGGGCCAGCCCCAGCATTTT	TRBV19	TRBJ1-5	-	-
CASSAGQSNTEAFF	TGTGCCAGCAGCGCCGGACAATCGAACACTGAAGCTTTCTTT	TRBV9	TRBJ1-1	-	-
CASSLGSAGGTSYNEQFF	TGTGCCAGCAGTTTAGGAAGTGCGGGGGGGACGTCCTACAATGAGCAGTTCTTC	TRBV27	TRBJ2-1	-	TRBD2
CASSIDWGNGYTF	TGTGCCAGTAGTATAGATTGGGGCAATGGCTACACCTTC	TRBV19	TRBJ1-2	once	-
CANPGQEWNSPLHF	TGTGCCAATCCGGGACAGGAGTGGAATTCACCCCTCCACTTT	TRBV19	TRBJ1-6	-	TRBD1
CASSQDRVYGYTF	TGTGCCAGCAGTCAAGACAGGGTCTATGGCTACACCTTC	TRBV2	TRBJ1-2	-	TRBD1
CASSEQGVRGIYGYTF	TGCGCCAGCAGTGAGCAGGGGGTAAGAGGGATATATGGCTACACCTTC	TRBV10-2	TRBJ1-2	-	TRBD1
CATSRGPLASGKPEQFF	TGTGCCACCAGCAGAGGACCCCTGGCTAGCGGGAAACCTGAGCAGTTCTTC	TRBV15	TRBJ2-1	-	TRBD2
CASSSGGSSYNEQFF	TGCGCCAGCAGCAGCGGGGGTAGCTCCTACAATGAGCAGTTCTTC	TRBV5-1	TRBJ2-1	-	TRBD2
CASSLEGLTVGYEQYF	TGCGCCAGCAGCTTGGAAGGACTTACTGTAGGCTACGAGCAGTACTTC	TRBV5-1	TRBJ2-7	-	-
CASRYKWSSEAFF	TGTGCAAGTCGATACAAGTGGTCTTCGGAAGCTTTCTTT	TRBV12-2	TRBJ1-1	-	-